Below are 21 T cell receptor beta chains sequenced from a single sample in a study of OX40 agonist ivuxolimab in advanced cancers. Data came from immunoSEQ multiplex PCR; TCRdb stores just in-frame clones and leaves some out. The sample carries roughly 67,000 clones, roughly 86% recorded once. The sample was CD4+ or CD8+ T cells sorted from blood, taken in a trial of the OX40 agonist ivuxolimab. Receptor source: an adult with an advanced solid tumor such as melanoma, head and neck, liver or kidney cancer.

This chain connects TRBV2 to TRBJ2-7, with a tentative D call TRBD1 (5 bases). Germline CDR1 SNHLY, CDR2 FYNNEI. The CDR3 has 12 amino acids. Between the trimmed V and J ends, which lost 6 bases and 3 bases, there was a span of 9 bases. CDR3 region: CASSQGIYEQYF. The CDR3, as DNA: TGTGCCAGCAGCCAGGGAATCTACGAGCAGTACTTC.

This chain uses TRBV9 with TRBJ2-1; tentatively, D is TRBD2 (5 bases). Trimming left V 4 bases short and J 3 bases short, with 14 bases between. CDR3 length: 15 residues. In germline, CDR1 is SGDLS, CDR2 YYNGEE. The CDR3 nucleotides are TGTGCCAGCAGCCCCAATAGCGAATACTACAATGAGCAGTTCTTC. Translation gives CASSPNSEYYNEQFF.

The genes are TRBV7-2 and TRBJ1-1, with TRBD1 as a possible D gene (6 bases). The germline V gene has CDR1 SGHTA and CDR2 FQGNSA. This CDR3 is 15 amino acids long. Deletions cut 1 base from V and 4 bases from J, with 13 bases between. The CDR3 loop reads CASSLEQGGFTEAFF. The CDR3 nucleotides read TGTGCCAGCAGCTTAGAACAGGGTGGGTTCACTGAAGCTTTCTTT.

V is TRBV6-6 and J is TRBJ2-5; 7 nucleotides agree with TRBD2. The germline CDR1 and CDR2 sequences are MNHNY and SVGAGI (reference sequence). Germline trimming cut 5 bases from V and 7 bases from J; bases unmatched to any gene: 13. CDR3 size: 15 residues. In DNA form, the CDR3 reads TGTGCCAGCAGTCCCCCGGGACTACAGGTTGGGACCCAGTACTTC. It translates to CASSPPGLQVGTQYF.

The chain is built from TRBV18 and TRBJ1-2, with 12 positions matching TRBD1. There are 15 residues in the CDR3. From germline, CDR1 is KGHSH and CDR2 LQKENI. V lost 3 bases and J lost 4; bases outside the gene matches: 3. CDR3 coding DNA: TGTGCCAGCTCACCGGGACAGGGGGCTAGCTATGGCTACACCTTC. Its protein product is CASSPGQGASYGYTF.

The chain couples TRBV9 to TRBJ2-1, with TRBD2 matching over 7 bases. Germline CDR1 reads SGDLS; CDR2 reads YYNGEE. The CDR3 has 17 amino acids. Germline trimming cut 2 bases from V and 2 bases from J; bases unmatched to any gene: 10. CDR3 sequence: CASSVGGASGTYNEQFF. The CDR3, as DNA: TGTGCCAGCAGCGTGGGAGGGGCTAGCGGAACCTACAATGAGCAGTTCTTC.

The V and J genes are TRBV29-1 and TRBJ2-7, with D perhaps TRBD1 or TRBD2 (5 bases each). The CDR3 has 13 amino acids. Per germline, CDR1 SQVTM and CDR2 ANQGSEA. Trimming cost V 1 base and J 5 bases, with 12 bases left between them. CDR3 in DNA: TGCAGCGTTGAAGTAGAGGGGAAGAACGAGCAGTACTTC. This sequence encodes CSVEVEGKNEQYF.

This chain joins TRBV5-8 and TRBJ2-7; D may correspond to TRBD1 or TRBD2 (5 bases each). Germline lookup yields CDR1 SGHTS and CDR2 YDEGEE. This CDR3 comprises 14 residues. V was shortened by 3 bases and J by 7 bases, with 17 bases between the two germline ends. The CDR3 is CASSSRTGPREQYF. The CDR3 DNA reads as TGTGCCAGCAGCTCCCGGACGGGACCGAGGGAGCAGTACTTC.

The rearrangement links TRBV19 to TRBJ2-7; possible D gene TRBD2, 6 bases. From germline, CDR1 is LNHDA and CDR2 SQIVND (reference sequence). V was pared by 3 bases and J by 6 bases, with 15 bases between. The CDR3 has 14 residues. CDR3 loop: CASSIRGIGGEQYF. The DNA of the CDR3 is TGTGCCAGTAGTATTCGGGGGATTGGTGGCGAGCAGTACTTC. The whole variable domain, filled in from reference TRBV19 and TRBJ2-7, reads DGGITQSPKYLFRKEGQNVTLSCEQNLNHDAMYWYRQDPGQGLRLIYYSQIVNDFQKGDIAEGYSVSREKKESFPLTVTSAQKNPTAFYLCASSIRGIGGEQYFGPGTRLTVT.

This CDR3 is CASTQRGTSNQPQHF. The CDR3 coding sequence is TGTGCCAGCACCCAGCGGGGCACTAGCAATCAGCCCCAGCATTTT. The chain uses TRBV6-5 and TRBJ1-5; weak D call: TRBD1 (5 bases). The CDR3 runs 15 residues. The V and J ends lost 7 bases and 0 bases respectively, with 13 bases between them. Germline V gives CDR1 MNHEY, CDR2 SVGAGI.

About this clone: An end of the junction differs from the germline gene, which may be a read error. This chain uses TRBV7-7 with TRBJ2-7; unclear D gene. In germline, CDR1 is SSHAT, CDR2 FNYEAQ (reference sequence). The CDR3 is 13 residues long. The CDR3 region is CASSFVDGDEQYF. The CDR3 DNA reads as TGTGCTAGCAGCTTCGTGGATGGGGACGAGCAGTACTTC.

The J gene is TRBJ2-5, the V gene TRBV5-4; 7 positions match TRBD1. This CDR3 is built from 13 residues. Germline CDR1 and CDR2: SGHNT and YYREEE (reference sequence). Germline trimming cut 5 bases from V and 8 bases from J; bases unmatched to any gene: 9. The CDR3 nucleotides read TGTGCCAGCAGGGCCGGACAGGATGGTACCCAGTACTTC. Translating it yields CASRAGQDGTQYF.

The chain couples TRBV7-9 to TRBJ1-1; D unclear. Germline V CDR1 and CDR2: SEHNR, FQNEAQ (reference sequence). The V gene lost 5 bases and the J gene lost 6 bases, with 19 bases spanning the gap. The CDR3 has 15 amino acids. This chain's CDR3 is CASSATKPLGSEAFF. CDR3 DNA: TGTGCCAGCAGCGCCACCAAGCCCCTAGGCTCTGAAGCTTTCTTT.

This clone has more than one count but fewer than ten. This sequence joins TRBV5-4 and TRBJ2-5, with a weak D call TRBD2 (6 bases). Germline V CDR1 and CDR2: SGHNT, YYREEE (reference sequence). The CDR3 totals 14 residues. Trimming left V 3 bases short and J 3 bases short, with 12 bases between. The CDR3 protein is CASSSGTWEETQYF. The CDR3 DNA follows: TGTGCCAGCAGCTCGGGGACTTGGGAAGAGACCCAGTACTTC.

The CDR3, as DNA: TGTGCCAGCAGCTCCGGGACAGTAGGGGATACGCAGTATTTT. Protein sequence: CASSSGTVGDTQYF. The rearrangement uses TRBV7-9 and TRBJ2-3; 7 nucleotides line up with TRBD1. The CDR3 is made up of 14 amino acids. Germline-derived CDR1 and CDR2 are SEHNR and FQNEAQ (reference sequence). V dropped 4 bases and J dropped 6; count of bases not matched to a gene: 7.

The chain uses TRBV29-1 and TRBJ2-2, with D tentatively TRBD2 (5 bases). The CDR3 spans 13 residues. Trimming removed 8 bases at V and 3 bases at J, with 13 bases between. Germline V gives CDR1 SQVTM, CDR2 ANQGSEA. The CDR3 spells CSTRSGDTGELFF. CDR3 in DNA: TGCAGCACCCGATCCGGGGACACCGGGGAGCTGTTTTTT.

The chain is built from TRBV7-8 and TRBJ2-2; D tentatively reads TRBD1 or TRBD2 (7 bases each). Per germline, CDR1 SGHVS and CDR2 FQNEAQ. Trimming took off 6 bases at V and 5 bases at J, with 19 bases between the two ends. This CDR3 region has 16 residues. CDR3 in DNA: TGTGCCAGCAGTCAAGCGCAGGGGGGGAGTACCGGGGAGCTGTTTTTT. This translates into CASSQAQGGSTGELFF.

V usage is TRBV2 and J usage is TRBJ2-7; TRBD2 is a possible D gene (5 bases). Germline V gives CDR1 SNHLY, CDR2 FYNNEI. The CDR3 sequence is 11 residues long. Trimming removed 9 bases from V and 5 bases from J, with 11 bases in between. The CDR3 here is CASLSGDEQYF. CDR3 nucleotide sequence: TGTGCCAGTTTGTCCGGGGACGAGCAGTACTTC.

CDR3 DNA: TGTGCCAGCAAAGCAGGGGGCGCGAGCTACGAGCAGTACTTC. Translation: CASKAGGASYEQYF. The rearrangement joins TRBV6-1 to TRBJ2-5, with 8 bases aligning to TRBD1. The J call may be wrong; the DNA end is better matched by TRBJ2-7. This CDR3 contains 14 residues. CDR1 and CDR2 from the germline V gene are MNHNS and SASEGT.

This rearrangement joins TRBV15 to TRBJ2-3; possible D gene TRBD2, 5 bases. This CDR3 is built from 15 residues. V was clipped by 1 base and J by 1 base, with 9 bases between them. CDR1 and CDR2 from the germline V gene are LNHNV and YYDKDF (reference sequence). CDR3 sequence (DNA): TGTGCCACCAGCAGAGTAAATAGCGGCACAGATACGCAGTATTTT. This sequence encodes CATSRVNSGTDTQYF.

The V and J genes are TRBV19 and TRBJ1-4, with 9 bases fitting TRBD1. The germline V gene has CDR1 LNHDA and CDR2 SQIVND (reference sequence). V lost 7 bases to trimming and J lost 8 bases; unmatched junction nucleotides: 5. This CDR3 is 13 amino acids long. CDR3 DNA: TGTGCCAGTACGGACAGGGGAGGCGAAAAACTGTTTTTT. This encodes CASTDRGGEKLFF. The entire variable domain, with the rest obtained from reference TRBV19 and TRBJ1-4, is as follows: DGGITQSPKYLFRKEGQNVTLSCEQNLNHDAMYWYRQDPGQGLRLIYYSQIVNDFQKGDIAEGYSVSREKKESFPLTVTSAQKNPTAFYLCASTDRGGEKLFFGSGTQLSVL.